The TCR beta chain described here comes from a study of cytomegalovirus exposure and HLA in healthy donors. The length of the CDR3 is 16 residues. V gave up 4 bases and J gave up 6 bases; unmatched junction bases: 9. Germline CDR1 reads LNHDA; CDR2 reads SQIVND (reference sequence). It was with 60 Vbeta and 13 Jbeta primers that the PCR ran. Using immunoSEQ multiplex PCR, the repertoire was profiled, and TCRdb retains in-frame clones only, with some absent. The sample shows under 200,000 clones, around 78% of them seen only once. Study-wide results and caveats: Specificity of a few CMV-associated chains for CMV antigens was verified in vitro. For most TCR beta V segments, an earlier analysis put the productive rate at about 90% or about 30% of the time.

Points on this clone: Its specificity is unknown.

The sample taken for sequencing was PBMCs. V and J are TRBV19 and TRBJ1-5; 10 nucleotides line up with TRBD1. The receptor's source is a woman in her twenties or thirties in good health and CMV-seropositive. Here the CDR3 reads CASSTPGTGEGQPQHF. CDR3 DNA sequence: TGTGCCAGTAGTACCCCCGGGACAGGGGAAGGTCAGCCCCAGCATTTT.